This T cell receptor (beta chain) was retrieved from a study of Ad26.COV2.S vaccination and SARS-CoV-2 variants. Study-level results: Total T cell responses were possibly underestimated by TCR breadth and depth analyses.

The sample's treatment: about 20 received Ad26.COV2.S at low or high dose, single or two shots; roughly five received placebo; per-sample allocation not given. Following the first vaccine or placebo injection, samples were taken on day 63. Aged 18-55 years, donor was enrolled in Boston in about 2020. What was given as vaccine was an Ad26 vector encoding Wuhan-strain SARS-CoV-2 spike. Remarks on this clone: Its antigen is not known.

V was pared by 5 bases and J by 5 bases, with 12 bases between. The germline V gene has CDR1 SGHAT and CDR2 FQNNGV. This CDR3 is 13 amino acids long. Assay used: immunoSEQ multiplex PCR; TCRdb lists only in-frame clones, some missing. This table holds hundreds of thousands of clones, 89% found once. This TCR derives from a person aged 18-65 years who received the Ad26.COV2.S COVID-19 vaccine or a placebo. The chain couples TRBV11-2 to TRBJ2-5; D not certain. This specimen was peripheral blood, taken in a trial of Ad26.COV2.S vaccine versus placebo. CDR3 protein: CASSLRPSETQYF. The CDR3 DNA follows: TGTGCCAGCAGCCTCCGGCCTTCGGAGACCCAGTACTTC.